The clone carrying this T cell receptor beta chain was seen at least ten times. The antigen is undetermined. TCRdb reanalysed the reads using MiXCR and keeps one entry per CDR3 protein. The sample has 60,000 to 75,000 distinct CDR3 sequences, approximately 22% seen once. The CDR3 totals 18 residues. Germline assignment: CDR1 SGHVS and CDR2 FQNEAQ. V lost 5 bases and J lost 1; bases outside the gene matches: 9. This sample was taken from a study of T cell repertoires in cytomegalovirus infection. The chain has TRBV7-8 and TRBJ2-5, with 14 bases fitting TRBD2. The receptor's source is a human donor in good health (CMV status not recorded). Some clones in this sample may be carry-over from other donors' samples. The sequenced material came from PBMCs, sequenced either directly or after in vitro stimulation (not recorded which). CDR3: CASSMTSGRGFRQETQYF. CDR3 nucleotide sequence: TGTGCCAGCAGCATGACTAGCGGGAGGGGTTTCCGCCAAGAGACCCAGTACTTC.